Listed below are T cell receptor beta chains from one sample, sequenced in a study of vaccination and CD4 T cells after COVID-19. Using its own MiXCR run on the PCR reads, TCRdb lists one record per CDR3 protein. In the table there are 15,000 to 20,000 distinct CDR3 sequences, 25% to 30% of which are singletons. Their target antigens are unknown. The source material was cultured CD4+ T cells from blood. These receptors all stem from a human donor with COVID-19. The CDR3 runs from the conserved cysteine through the conserved F or W. Each record gives: clone size, J gene, V gene, D gene, CDR3 DNA, CDR3 protein. The D gene is left open where the match is weak. Clone size is shown for a subset of rows, as once, few, many or a class of expanded clone.

>once|TRBJ2-7|TRBV20-1|NA
TGCAGTGCTAGACCGGGAGTCGGCTCGTTCGAGCAGTACTTC
CSARPGVGSFEQYF
>NA|TRBJ2-7|TRBV20-1|NA
TGCAGTGCTAGCAGACGGGGTTGGTCCTACGAGCAGTACTTC
CSASRRGWSYEQYF
>few|TRBJ2-1|TRBV7-6|TRBD2
TGTGCCAGCAGCCCTCGGGCTAGCGGGGGGAGCTCCTACAATGAGCAGTTCTTC
CASSPRASGGSSYNEQFF
>NA|TRBJ2-2|TRBV11-2|TRBD1
TGTGCCAGCAGCTTAGCCGGGGACAGGGTAAACGGGGAGCTGTTTTTT
CASSLAGDRVNGELFF
>NA|TRBJ2-7|TRBV18|NA
TGTGCCAGCTCACCACTGGACACGTACGAGCAGTACTTC
CASSPLDTYEQYF
>NA|TRBJ2-1|TRBV6-1|TRBD2
TGTGCCAGCAGGACATTTAGCGGGGGGGCCTACAATGAGCAGTTCTTC
CASRTFSGGAYNEQFF
>few|TRBJ2-3|TRBV7-7|NA
TGTGCCAGCGGTACAGGTTCAAGCACAGATACGCAGTATTTT
CASGTGSSTDTQYF
>few|TRBJ1-5|TRBV5-8|NA
TGTGCCAGCATTCGTGGGGGAATTAGTGAGCCCCAGCATTTT
CASIRGGISEPQHF
>NA|TRBJ2-5|TRBV6-1|NA
TGTGCCAGCAGTGCTCGAAATGCGGGCCCAGAGACCCAGTACTTC
CASSARNAGPETQYF
>NA|TRBJ1-5|TRBV6-4|NA
TGTGCCAGCAGTGACTCGGGGATCACAGGGTTTAGCAATCAGCCCCAGCATTTT
CASSDSGITGFSNQPQHF
>NA|TRBJ2-2|TRBV9|NA
TGTGCCAGCAGCCTCGCGGGGGCGGCCGGGGAGCTGTTTTTT
CASSLAGAAGELFF
>NA|TRBJ2-1|TRBV6-1|TRBD1
TGTGCCAGCAGTGAAGTCTTTGGGACAGGGTACAATGAGCAGTTCTTC
CASSEVFGTGYNEQFF
>few|TRBJ1-6|TRBV5-8|TRBD1
TGTGCCAGCAGCCTGAACCTATGGACAGGGGTGGCCTATAATTCACCCCTCCACTTT
CASSLNLWTGVAYNSPLHF
>NA|TRBJ1-1|TRBV5-4|NA
TGTGCCAGCAGAAGTCCGAACACTGAAGCTTTCTTT
CASRSPNTEAFF
>NA|TRBJ1-2|TRBV11-2|NA
TGTGCCAGCACCTCAATGGGGATAAGGGGGAGCGGCTACACCTTC
CASTSMGIRGSGYTF
>few|TRBJ2-3|TRBV6-5|NA
TGTGCCAGCAGTTACTCGGGTGGGGGGGATACGCAGTATTTT
CASSYSGGGDTQYF
>NA|TRBJ1-1|TRBV12-3/TRBV12-4|NA
TGTGCCAGCAGTTTGCAGGTGGCTGAAGCTTTCTTT
CASSLQVAEAFF
>medium-sized|TRBJ2-5|TRBV7-8|TRBD2
TGTGCCAGCAGCTTAGCATCCCGTATAGCGGGGGGGACAGAGACCCAGTACTTC
CASSLASRIAGGTETQYF
>NA|TRBJ2-3|TRBV20-1|TRBD2
TGCAGTATACTTTCGGGACTAGCGGAGCGGGATACGCAGTATTTT
CSILSGLAERDTQYF
>few|TRBJ1-1|TRBV11-3|TRBD1
TGTGCCAGCAGCTTCAACAGGGGGCTGGACACTGAAGCTTTCTTT
CASSFNRGLDTEAFF
>few|TRBJ1-6|TRBV7-6|NA
TGTGCCAGCAGCATCGACCGGGCTTCACCCCTCCACTTT
CASSIDRASPLHF
>few|TRBJ2-3|TRBV11-2|TRBD1
TGTGCCAGCAGCACCTACAGGGGGCTTTTGACAGATACGCAGTATTTT
CASSTYRGLLTDTQYF
>few|TRBJ2-5|TRBV2|NA
TGTGCCAGCAGTGTGGAGACCCAGTACTTC
CASSVETQYF
>few|TRBJ2-1|TRBV7-9|TRBD2
TGTGCCAGCAGCCCCCCTTCTAGCGGGGCAATCAATGAGCAGTTCTTC
CASSPPSSGAINEQFF
>NA|TRBJ2-1|TRBV20-1|TRBD2
TGCAGTGCTGGCCGGCAGCGGGGGGGCAATGAGCAGTTCTTC
CSAGRQRGGNEQFF
>few|TRBJ2-6|TRBV10-3|NA
TGTGCCATCAGGGGCTCGGAAGCCAACGTCCTGACTTTC
CAIRGSEANVLTF
>NA|TRBJ1-4|TRBV27|NA
TGTGCCAGCAGTTTATCGGGCAGCTCCTATGAAAAACTGTTTTTT
CASSLSGSSYEKLFF
>NA|TRBJ2-5|TRBV27|TRBD2
TGTGCCAGCAGTTTAACCCGTAGCGGGGGGCCTGGGGCTACGACCCAGTACTTC
CASSLTRSGGPGATTQYF
>few|TRBJ2-2|TRBV6-4|NA
TGTGCCAGCAGTGTGGAGGGGGCCGGGGAGCTGTTTTTT
CASSVEGAGELFF
>NA|TRBJ1-2|TRBV19|NA
TGTGCCAGTAGTTTGAGCTGGTATGGCTACACCTTC
CASSLSWYGYTF
>medium-sized|TRBJ1-2|TRBV15|NA
TGTGCCACCAGCAGAGATCGGCAGGGTATCGGCTACACCTTC
CATSRDRQGIGYTF
>NA|TRBJ2-1|TRBV4-2|NA
TGTGCCAGCAGCCAAGATCGGCAGTATTACAATGAGCAGTTCTTC
CASSQDRQYYNEQFF
>NA|TRBJ1-1|TRBV30|TRBD1
TGTGCCTGGAGCGCAGGGGGAACTGAAGCTTTCTTT
CAWSAGGTEAFF
>NA|TRBJ2-1|TRBV4-2|NA
TGTGCCAGCAGAGAGAGCTCCTACAATGAGCAGTTCTTC
CASRESSYNEQFF
>NA|TRBJ2-5|TRBV11-2|TRBD1
TGTGCCAGCAGCTTACAGGGGGCTGTTGGGGAGACCCAGTACTTC
CASSLQGAVGETQYF
>NA|TRBJ2-7|TRBV7-2|NA
TGTGCCAGCAGCCCCCTTAGCCCGCGGTACGAGCAGTACTTC
CASSPLSPRYEQYF
>NA|TRBJ2-5|TRBV7-8|NA
TGTGCCAGCAGCTTAGCTCTAGTCCAAGAGACCCAGTACTTC
CASSLALVQETQYF
>NA|TRBJ1-2|TRBV12-3/TRBV12-4|NA
TGTGCCAGCAGTTCGAGGGGTCGGGGGTTTAACTATGGCTACACCTTC
CASSSRGRGFNYGYTF
>few|TRBJ1-5|TRBV19|NA
TGTGCCAGTAGGGTTACAGTCAATCAGCCCCAGCATTTT
CASRVTVNQPQHF
>few|TRBJ1-2|TRBV2|NA
TGTGCCAGCAGTGAAATCCCGGGGGCCGGAACCTATGGCTACACCTTC
CASSEIPGAGTYGYTF